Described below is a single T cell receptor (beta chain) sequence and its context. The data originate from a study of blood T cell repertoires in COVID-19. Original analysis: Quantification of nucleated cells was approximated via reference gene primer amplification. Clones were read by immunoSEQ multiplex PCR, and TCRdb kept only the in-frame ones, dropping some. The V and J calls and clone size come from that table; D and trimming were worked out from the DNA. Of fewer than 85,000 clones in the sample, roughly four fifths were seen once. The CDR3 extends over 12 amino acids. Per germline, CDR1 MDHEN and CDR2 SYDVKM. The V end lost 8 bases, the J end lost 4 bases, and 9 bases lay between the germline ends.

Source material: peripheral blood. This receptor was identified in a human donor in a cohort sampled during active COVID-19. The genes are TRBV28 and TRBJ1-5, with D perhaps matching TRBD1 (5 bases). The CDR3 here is CASVSGNQPQHF. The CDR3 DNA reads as TGTGCCAGCGTCTCAGGGAATCAGCCCCAGCATTTT.